This TCR beta chain appears in the sequencing data of a study of T cell responses to AZD1222 COVID-19 vaccine. On this clone itself: Its antigen remains unknown.

Libraries were prepared by immunoSEQ multiplex PCR; TCRdb keeps only in-frame clonotypes and omits some of them. The table has roughly 120,000 clones, about nine tenths seen once. General study findings and limits: Two doses of AZD1222 preceded a rise in Spike-specific TCR breadth and depth.

The sequenced sample was peripheral blood, obtained on day 0 of AZD1222 vaccination. This clonotype was sampled from an adult in good health.

DNA for the CDR3: TGTGCCAGCCGGTCCGGGACCTACTCCTACGAGCAGTACTTC. The encoded protein is CASRSGTYSYEQYF. V and J are TRBV28 and TRBJ2-7; D is possibly TRBD1 or TRBD2 (5 bases each). Between the trimmed V and J ends, which lost 8 bases and 0 bases, there was a span of 14 bases. The CDR3 has 14 residues. Germline CDR1 and CDR2: MDHEN and SYDVKM. Full variable domain (remainder filled in from reference TRBV28 and TRBJ2-7): DVKVTQSSRYLVKRTGEKVFLECVQDMDHENMFWYRQDPGLGLRLIYFSYDVKMKEKGDIPEGYSVSREKKERFSLILESASTNQTSMYLCASRSGTYSYEQYFGPGTRLTVT.